This T cell receptor (beta chain) appears in the sequencing data of a study of shared clonotypes between healthy human individuals (dated by TCRdb to the early 2020s). Study-level background: The cohort comprised a couple of women and a few men aged 18 to 49 years. For each donor, CD4 naive and CD4 memory were each given three plates, CD8 naive was given two plates, and CD8 memory was given one plate. To estimate repertoire size and how much clonotypes are shared between individuals, the study performed deep sequencing of blood TCR repertoires from roughly five healthy adults. Libraries were prepared and TCR repertoires were sequenced by different laboratories using diverse techniques, in order to increase sequencing depth and limit assay-specific biases. Between about 0.94 and 8.9 billion PBMCs per donor were obtained by leukapheresis. The full study reports these points: Rarefaction of sorted-subset datasets indicated incomplete sequencing despite the large sequencing depth. Compared with non-shared clonotypes, clonotypes shared by all four sorted-subset donors had higher generation probabilities. Sampling was restricted to blood, and TCR repertoires in tissue are likely to differ from TCR repertoires in blood. Naive subsets generally had larger estimated clonotype richness than memory subsets did. Sharing across four donors was observed for approximately 5% of naive CD4, over 3% of naive CD8, about 2.5% of memory CD4, and around 0.4% of memory CD8 clonotypes. Pairwise subsampling indicated that sequencing depth was expected to affect the degree of clonotype sharing among donors. The genetic and exposure-history diversity represented was limited by the small number of donors.

Donors were healthy HIV-negative adults with no recently reported acute infections or vaccinations. Every donor was a Caucasian adult living in Nashville, Tennessee, USA. CD4+ T cells were enriched by magnetic negative selection; naive cells were then positively selected on CD45RA, and the negative fraction formed the memory subset. After blood collection by leukapheresis, PBMCs were isolated using Ficoll-Histopaque density gradient centrifugation and then cryopreserved in the vapor phase of liquid nitrogen. Purity and quantity of every magnetically sorted T cell population were checked by analytical flow cytometry. Genomic DNA was isolated from every sorted fraction and measured by UV absorbance on a Nanodrop 2000c. TCR CDR3 regions were amplified from genomic DNA by multiplex PCR using the deep immunoSEQ assay. Extracted genomic DNA from each cell subset was spread evenly across all wells of several immunoSEQ 96-well plates, with each plate serving as a replicate. Each replicate PCR for sorted subsets received roughly 200 ng genomic DNA, equal to about 30,000 T cell genomes. Purified libraries were quantified with a Qubit 3.0 fluorometer, sized on a Bioanalyzer 2100, and re-quantified with the KAPA Library Quantification kit. A separate single-read 150-cycle Illumina NextSeq 550 flow cell was used to sequence each immunoSEQ 96-well plate. In the original analysis: Because only junctional sequences without quality scores were contained in the immunoSEQ output, filtering matching that applied to full-length reads could not be performed. Sequences were annotated with PyIR, a Python wrapper for IgBLAST v1.9, using IMGT germline references to assign V/J genes and CDR3. Reads were filtered out if the reads had weak V/J assignments (E-value above 1e-6), no CDR3, stop codons, out-of-frame junctions, or ambiguous translated residues. V3J clonotypes were defined by identical inferred V gene, J gene, and CDR3 amino acid sequence. Percentage overlap between repertoires was computed as shared unique clonotypes divided by the size of the smaller repertoire. Richness of each repertoire was evaluated using RTK rarefaction, the Chao1 estimator, and Recon v2.1 estimates of unobserved clonotypes. OLGA was used to compute generation probabilities for all TCRbeta clonotypes that the gDNA method yielded from four donors. Not all clones reach the TCRdb copy of this immuneACCESS table, which keeps in-frame sequences only. Checked studies attribute under half of the gap to unresolved V genes and leave the rest unexplained. The V and J calls and clone size come from that table; D and trimming were worked out from the DNA. The sample yields about 1 million clones; approximately 76% were counted once. The ten top clones hold about 1.4% of the sample.

A remark on this clone: Its specific antigen is unknown. No quality values exist for individual bases; no much larger clone is one base distant.

The specimen sequenced was memory CD4+ T cells sorted from blood. Per the publication, the cell subset or site label means: CD45RA-negative fraction. This clonotype originated in a man aged 18 to 35 in good health.

The DNA sequence is given as TGTGCCAGCAGCCAGCCCCCAGGAGGCGGGGGCACCTACGAGCAGTACTTC. Its protein product is CASSQPPGGGGTYEQYF. The rearrangement joined TRBV7-2 to TRBJ2-7; a weak D assignment points to TRBD2 (7 bases agree). The V end loses 5 bases and the J end loses 2 bases, and a stretch of 22 bases separates them. The CDR3, cysteine through phenylalanine, is 17 amino acids long. Of all the DNA, just the CDR3 is kept, 51 bases in frame from base 1. CDR1 and CDR2 are read off the germline V gene as SGHTA and FQGNSA.